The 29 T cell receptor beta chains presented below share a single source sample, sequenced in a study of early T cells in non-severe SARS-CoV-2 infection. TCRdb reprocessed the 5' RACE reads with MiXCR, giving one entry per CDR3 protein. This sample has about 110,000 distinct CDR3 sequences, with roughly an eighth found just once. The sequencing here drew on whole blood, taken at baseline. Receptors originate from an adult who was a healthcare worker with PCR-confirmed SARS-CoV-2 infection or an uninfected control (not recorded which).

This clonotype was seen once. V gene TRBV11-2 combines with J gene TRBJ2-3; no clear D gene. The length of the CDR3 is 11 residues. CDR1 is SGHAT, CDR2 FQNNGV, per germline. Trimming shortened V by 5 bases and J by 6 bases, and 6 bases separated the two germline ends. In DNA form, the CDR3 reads TGTGCCAGCAGCACCCGGGATACGCAGTATTTT. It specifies CASSTRDTQYF.

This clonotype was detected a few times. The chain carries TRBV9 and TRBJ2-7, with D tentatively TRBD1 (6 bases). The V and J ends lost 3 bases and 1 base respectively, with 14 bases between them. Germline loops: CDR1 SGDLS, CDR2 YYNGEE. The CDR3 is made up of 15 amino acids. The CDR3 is CASSARDTNSYEQYF. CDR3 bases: TGTGCCAGCAGCGCAAGGGACACAAATTCCTACGAGCAGTACTTC.

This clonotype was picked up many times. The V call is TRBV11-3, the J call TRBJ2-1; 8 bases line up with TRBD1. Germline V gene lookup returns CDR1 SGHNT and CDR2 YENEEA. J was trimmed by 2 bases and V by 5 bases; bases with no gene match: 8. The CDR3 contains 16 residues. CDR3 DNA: TGTGCCAGCAGCCAAAGGACAGGGACGCCCTACAATGAGCAGTTCTTC. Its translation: CASSQRTGTPYNEQFF.

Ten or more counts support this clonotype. The CDR3 here is CASSPAGRTENYGYTF. CDR3 nucleotide sequence: TGCGCCAGCAGCCCGGCAGGACGAACGGAGAACTATGGCTACACCTTC. The J gene is TRBJ1-2, the V gene TRBV4-1; D gene uncertain. Trimming took 4 bases from V and 2 from J, leaving 17 bases between them. The CDR3 has 16 amino acids. CDR1 and CDR2 (germline): MGHRA, YSYEKL.

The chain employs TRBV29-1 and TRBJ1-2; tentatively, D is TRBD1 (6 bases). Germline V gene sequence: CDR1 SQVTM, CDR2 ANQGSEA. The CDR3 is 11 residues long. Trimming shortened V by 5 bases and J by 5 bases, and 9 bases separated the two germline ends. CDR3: CSVQTGYGYTF. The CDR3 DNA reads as TGCAGCGTTCAGACAGGATATGGCTACACCTTC.

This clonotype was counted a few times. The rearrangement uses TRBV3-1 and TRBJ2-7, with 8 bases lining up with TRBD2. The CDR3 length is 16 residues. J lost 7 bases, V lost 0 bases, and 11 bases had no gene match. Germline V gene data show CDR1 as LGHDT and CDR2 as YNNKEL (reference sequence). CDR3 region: CASSQDFPGGPREQYF. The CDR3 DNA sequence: TGTGCCAGCAGCCAAGATTTTCCGGGAGGGCCGCGGGAGCAGTACTTC.

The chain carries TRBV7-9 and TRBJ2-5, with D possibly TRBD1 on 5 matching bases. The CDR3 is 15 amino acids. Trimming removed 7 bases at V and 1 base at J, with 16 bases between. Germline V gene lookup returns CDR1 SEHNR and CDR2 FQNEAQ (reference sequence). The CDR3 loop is CASTRAPRAQETQYF. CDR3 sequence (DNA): TGTGCCAGCACCCGAGCTCCCAGGGCCCAAGAGACCCAGTACTTC.

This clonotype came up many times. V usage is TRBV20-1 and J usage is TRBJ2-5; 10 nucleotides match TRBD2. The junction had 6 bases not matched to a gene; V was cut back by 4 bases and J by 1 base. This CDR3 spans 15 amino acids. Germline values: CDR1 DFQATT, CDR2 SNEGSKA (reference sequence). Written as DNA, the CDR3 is TGCAGTGCTAACCCGCTAGCGGGGGCCCAAGAGACCCAGTACTTC. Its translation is CSANPLAGAQETQYF.

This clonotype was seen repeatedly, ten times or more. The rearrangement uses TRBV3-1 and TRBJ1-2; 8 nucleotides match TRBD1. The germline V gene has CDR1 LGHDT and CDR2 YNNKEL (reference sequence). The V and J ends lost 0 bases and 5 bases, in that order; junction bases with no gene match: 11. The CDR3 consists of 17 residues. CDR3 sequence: CASSQDRTTGVRYGYTF. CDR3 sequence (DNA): TGTGCCAGCAGCCAAGATAGGACGACAGGGGTTCGGTATGGCTACACCTTC.

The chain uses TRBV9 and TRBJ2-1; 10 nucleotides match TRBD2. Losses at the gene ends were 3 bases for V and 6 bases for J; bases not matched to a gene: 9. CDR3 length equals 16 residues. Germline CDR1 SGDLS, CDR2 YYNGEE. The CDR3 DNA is TGTGCCAGCAGCGCCACTTGGCTAGCGGGAGCCAATGAGCAGTTCTTC. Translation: CASSATWLAGANEQFF.

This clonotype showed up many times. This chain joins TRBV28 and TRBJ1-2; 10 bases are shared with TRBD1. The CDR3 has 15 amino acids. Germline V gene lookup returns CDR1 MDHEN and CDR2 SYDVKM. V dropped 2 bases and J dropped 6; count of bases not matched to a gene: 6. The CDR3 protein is CASSLPRQGAHGYTF. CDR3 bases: TGTGCCAGCAGTTTACCAAGACAGGGGGCCCATGGCTACACCTTC.

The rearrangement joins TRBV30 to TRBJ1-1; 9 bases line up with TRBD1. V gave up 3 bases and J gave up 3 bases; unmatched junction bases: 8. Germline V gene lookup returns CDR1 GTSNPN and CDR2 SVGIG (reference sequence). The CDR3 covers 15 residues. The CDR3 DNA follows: TGTGCCTGGAGGCGCTTTGACAGGGGGGACACTGAAGCTTTCTTT. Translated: CAWRRFDRGDTEAFF.

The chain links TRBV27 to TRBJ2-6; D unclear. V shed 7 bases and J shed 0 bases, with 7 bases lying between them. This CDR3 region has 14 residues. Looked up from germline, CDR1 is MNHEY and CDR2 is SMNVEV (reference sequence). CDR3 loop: CASTQYSGANVLTF. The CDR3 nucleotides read TGTGCCAGCACTCAATACTCTGGGGCCAACGTCCTGACTTTC.

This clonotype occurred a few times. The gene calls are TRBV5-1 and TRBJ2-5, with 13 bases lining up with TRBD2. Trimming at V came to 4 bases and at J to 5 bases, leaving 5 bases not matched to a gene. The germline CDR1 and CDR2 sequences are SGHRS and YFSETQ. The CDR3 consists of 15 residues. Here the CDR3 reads CASSPRTSGGETQYF. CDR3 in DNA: TGCGCCAGCAGCCCCAGGACTAGCGGGGGCGAGACCCAGTACTTC.

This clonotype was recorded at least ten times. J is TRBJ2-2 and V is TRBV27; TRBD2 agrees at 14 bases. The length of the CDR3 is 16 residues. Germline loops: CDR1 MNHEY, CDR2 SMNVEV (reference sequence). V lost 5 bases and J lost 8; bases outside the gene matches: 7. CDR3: CASSLGLAGGAGELFF. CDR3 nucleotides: TGTGCCAGCAGTCTCGGACTAGCGGGAGGAGCGGGGGAGCTGTTTTTT.

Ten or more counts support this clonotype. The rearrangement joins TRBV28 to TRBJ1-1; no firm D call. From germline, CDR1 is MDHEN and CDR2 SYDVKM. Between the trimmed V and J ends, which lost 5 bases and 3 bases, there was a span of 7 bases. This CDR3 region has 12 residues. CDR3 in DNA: TGTGCCAGCAGTCTCGGGCACACTGAAGCTTTCTTT. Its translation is CASSLGHTEAFF.

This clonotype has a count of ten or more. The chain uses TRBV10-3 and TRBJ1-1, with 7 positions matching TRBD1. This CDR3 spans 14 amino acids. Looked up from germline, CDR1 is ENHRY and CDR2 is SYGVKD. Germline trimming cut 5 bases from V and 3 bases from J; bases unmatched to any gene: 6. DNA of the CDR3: TGTGCCATCAGTACAACAGGGGTCGACACTGAAGCTTTCTTT. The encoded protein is CAISTTGVDTEAFF.

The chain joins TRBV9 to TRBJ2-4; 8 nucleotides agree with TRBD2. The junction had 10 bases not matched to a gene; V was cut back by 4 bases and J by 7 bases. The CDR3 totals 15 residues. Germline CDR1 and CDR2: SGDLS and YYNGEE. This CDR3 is CASSPSPSGGNIQYF. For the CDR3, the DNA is TGTGCCAGCAGCCCATCCCCTTCGGGAGGGAACATTCAGTACTTC.

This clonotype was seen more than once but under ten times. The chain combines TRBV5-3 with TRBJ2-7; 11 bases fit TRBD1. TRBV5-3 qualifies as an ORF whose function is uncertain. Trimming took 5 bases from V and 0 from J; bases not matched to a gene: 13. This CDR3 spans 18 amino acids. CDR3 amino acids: CARSQRTGGSAPSYEQYF. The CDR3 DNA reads TGTGCCAGAAGTCAAAGGACAGGGGGCTCCGCCCCCTCCTACGAGCAGTACTTC.

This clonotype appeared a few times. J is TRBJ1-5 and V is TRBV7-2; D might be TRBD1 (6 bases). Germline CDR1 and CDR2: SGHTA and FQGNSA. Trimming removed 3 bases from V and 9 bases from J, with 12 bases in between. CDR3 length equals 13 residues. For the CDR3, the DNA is TGTGCCAGCAGCTTCGGGGGGCAGGGGCCCCAGCATTTT. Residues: CASSFGGQGPQHF.

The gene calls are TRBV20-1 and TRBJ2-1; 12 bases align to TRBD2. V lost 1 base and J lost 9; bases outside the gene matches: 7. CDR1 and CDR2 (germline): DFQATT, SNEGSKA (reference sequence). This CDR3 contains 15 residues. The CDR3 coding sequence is TGCAGTGCTAGAGCGCCCCAGGGACTAGCGGGTGAGCAGTTCTTC. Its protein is CSARAPQGLAGEQFF.

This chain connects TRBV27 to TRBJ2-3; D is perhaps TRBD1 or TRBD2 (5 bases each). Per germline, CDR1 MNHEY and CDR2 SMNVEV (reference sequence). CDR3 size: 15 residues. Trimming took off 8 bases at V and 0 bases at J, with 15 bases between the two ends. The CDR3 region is CASAGTDPSTDTQYF. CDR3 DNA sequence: TGTGCCAGCGCCGGGACGGACCCTAGCACAGATACGCAGTATTTT.

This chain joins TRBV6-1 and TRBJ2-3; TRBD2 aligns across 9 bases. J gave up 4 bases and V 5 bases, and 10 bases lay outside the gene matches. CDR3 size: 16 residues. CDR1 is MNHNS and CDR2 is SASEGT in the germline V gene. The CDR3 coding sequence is TGTGCCAGCAGTTTTGGGCGGGGGGGCGTCCCAGATACGCAGTATTTT. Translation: CASSFGRGGVPDTQYF.

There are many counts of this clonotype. In DNA, the CDR3 is TGTGCCAGCAGCTTAGACCCCTATAATTCACCCCTCCACTTT. As protein: CASSLDPYNSPLHF. The J gene is TRBJ1-6, the V gene TRBV7-8; D call uncertain. This CDR3 comprises 14 residues. V shed 1 base and J shed 2 bases, with 3 bases lying between them. CDR1 and CDR2 (germline): SGHVS, FQNEAQ.

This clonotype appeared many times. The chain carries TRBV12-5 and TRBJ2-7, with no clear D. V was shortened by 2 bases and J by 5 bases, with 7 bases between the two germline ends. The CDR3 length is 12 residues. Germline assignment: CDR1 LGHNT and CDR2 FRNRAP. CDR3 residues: CASGLSEDEQYF. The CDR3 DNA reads TGTGCTAGTGGTTTGAGTGAGGACGAGCAGTACTTC. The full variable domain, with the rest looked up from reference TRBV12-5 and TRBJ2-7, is DARVTQTPRHKVTEMGQEVTMRCQPILGHNTVFWYRQTMMQGLELLAYFRNRAPLDDSGMPKDRFSAEMPDATLATLKIQPSEPRDSAVYFCASGLSEDEQYFGPGTRLTVT.

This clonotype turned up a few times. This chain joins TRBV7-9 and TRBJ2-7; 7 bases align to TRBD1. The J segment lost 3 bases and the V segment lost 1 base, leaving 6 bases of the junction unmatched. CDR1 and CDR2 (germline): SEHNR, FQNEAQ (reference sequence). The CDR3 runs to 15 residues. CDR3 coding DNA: TGTGCCAGCAGCTTAGGCAACAGACAGGGCTACGAGCAGTACTTC. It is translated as CASSLGNRQGYEQYF.

This chain's CDR3 is CASSLLPLHF. The CDR3 DNA reads as TGTGCCAGCAGCCTACTTCCCCTCCACTTT. V usage is TRBV2 and J usage is TRBJ1-6; D is unresolved. The length of the CDR3 is 10 residues. V lost 6 bases to trimming and J lost 13 bases, with 7 bases between them. The germline V gene encodes CDR1 SNHLY and CDR2 FYNNEI.

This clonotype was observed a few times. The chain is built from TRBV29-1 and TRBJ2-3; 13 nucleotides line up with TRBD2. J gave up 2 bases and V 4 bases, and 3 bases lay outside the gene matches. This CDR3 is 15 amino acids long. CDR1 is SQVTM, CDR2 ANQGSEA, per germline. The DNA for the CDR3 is TGCAGCGTTGGGACTAGCGGGGGACCCACAGATACGCAGTATTTT. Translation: CSVGTSGGPTDTQYF.

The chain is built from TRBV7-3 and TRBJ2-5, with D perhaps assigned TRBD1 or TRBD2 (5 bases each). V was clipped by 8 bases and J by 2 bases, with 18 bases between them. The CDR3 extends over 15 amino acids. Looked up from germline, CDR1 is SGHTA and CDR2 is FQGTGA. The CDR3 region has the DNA TGTGCCAGCGGGAGACCAGACAGCCAACAAGAGACCCAGTACTTC. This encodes CASGRPDSQQETQYF.